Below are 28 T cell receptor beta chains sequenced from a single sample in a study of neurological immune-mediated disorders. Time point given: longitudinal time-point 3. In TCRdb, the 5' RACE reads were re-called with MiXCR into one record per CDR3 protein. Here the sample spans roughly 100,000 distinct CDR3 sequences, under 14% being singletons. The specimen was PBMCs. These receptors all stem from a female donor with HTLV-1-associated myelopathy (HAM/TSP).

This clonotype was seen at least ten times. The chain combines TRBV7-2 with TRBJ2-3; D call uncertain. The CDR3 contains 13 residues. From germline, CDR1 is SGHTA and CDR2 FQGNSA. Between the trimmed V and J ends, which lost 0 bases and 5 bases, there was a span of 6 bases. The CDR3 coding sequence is TGTGCCAGCAGCTTAGCGCGTCAAGATACGCAGTATTTT. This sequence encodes CASSLARQDTQYF.

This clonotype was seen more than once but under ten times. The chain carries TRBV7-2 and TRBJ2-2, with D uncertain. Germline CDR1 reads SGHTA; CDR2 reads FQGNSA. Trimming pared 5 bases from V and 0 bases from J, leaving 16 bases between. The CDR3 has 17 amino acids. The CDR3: CASSPRWSAPNTGELFF. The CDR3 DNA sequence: TGTGCCAGCAGCCCCAGGTGGAGTGCACCGAACACCGGGGAGCTGTTTTTT.

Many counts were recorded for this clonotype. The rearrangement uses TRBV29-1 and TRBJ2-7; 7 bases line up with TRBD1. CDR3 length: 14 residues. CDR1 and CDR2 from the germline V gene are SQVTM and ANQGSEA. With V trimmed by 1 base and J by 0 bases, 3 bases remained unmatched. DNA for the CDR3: TGCAGCGTTGAAGCCAGGGGGTACTCCTACGAGCAGTACTTC. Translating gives CSVEARGYSYEQYF.

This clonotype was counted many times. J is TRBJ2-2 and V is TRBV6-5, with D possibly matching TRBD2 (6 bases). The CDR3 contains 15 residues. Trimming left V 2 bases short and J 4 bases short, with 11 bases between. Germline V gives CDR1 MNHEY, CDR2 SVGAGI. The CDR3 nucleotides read TGTGCCAGCAGTTACCTTGCGGGGCCCACCGGGGAGCTGTTTTTT. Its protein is CASSYLAGPTGELFF.

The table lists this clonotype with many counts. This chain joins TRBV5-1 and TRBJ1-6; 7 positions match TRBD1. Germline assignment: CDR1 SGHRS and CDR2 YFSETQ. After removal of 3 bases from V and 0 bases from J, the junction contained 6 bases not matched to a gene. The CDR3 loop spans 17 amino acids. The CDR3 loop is CASSSGTVSSYNSPLHF. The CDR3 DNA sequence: TGCGCCAGCAGCTCCGGGACAGTGAGCTCCTATAATTCACCCCTCCACTTT.

CDR3 bases: TGTGCCAGCAGCGTAGGAAGGGGCGGCTACACCTTC. It specifies CASSVGRGGYTF. This chain links TRBV9 with TRBJ1-2; TRBD1 is a possible D gene (5 bases). The germline V gene has CDR1 SGDLS and CDR2 YYNGEE. The CDR3 extends over 12 amino acids. The ends were cut back, 0 bases at V and 8 bases at J, with 8 bases in the middle.

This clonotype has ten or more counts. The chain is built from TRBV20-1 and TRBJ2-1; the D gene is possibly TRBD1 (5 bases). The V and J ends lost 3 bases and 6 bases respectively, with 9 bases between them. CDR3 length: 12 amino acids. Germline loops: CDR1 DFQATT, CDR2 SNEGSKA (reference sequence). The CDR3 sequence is CSASTRVNEQFF. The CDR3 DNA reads TGCAGTGCTAGTACCAGGGTCAATGAGCAGTTCTTC.

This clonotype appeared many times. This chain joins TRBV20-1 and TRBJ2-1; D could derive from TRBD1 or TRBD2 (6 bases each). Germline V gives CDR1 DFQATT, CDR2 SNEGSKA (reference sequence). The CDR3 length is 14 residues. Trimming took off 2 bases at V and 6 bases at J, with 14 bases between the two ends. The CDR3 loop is CSARTGAGINEQFF. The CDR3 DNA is TGCAGTGCTAGAACGGGGGCCGGGATCAATGAGCAGTTCTTC.

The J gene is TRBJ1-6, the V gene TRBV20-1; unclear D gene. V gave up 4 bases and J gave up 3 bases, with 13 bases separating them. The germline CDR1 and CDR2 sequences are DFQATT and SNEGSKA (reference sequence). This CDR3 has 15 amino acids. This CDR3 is CSATPPSVYNSPLHF. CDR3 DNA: TGCAGTGCTACCCCCCCCAGTGTCTATAATTCACCCCTCCACTTT.

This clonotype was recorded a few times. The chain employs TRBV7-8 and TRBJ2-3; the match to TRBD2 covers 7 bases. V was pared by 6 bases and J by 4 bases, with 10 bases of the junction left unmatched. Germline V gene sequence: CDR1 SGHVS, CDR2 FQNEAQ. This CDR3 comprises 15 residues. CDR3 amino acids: CASSQGLVGSDTQYF. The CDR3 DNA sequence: TGTGCCAGCAGTCAAGGACTAGTTGGTTCAGATACGCAGTATTTT.

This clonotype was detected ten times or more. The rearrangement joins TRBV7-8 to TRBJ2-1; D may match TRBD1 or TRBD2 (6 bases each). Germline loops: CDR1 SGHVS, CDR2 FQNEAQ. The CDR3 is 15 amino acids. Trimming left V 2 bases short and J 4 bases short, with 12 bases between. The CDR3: CASSLRGQAYNEQFF. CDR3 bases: TGTGCCAGCAGCTTACGGGGGCAGGCTTACAATGAGCAGTTCTTC.

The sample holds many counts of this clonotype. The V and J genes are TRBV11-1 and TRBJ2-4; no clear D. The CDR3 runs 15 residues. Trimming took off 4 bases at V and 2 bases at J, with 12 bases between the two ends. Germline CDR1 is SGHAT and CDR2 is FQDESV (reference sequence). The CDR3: CASSSTIGSKNIQYF. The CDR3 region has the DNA TGTGCCAGCAGCTCCACGATCGGGTCCAAAAACATTCAGTACTTC.

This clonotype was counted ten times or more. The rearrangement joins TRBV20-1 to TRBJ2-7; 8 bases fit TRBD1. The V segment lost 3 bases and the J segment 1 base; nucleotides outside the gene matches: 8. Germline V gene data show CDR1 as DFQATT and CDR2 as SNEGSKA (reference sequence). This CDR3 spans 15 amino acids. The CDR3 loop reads CSARPRQGRSYEQYF. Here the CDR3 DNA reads TGCAGTGCTAGGCCCCGACAGGGGCGGTCCTACGAGCAGTACTTC.

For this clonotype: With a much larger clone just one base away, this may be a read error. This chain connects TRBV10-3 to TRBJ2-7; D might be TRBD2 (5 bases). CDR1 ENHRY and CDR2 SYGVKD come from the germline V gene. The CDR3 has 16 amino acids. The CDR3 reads CAFSESLVPGSAEQYF. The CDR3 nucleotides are TGTGCCTTCAGTGAGTCGCTGGTGCCGGGGAGCGCCGAGCAGTACTTC.

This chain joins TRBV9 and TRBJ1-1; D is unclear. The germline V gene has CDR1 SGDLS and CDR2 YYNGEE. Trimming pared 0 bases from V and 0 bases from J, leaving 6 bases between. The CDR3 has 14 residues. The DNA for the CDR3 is TGTGCCAGCAGCGTAGGACGGTTGAACACTGAAGCTTTCTTT. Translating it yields CASSVGRLNTEAFF.

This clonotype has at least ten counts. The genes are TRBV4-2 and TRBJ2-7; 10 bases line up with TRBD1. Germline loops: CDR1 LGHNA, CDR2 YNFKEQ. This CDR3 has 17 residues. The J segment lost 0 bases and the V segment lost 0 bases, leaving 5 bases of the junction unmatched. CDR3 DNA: TGTGCCAGCAGCCAAGAAGTGGGACAGGGGACCTCCTACGAGCAGTACTTC. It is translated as CASSQEVGQGTSYEQYF.

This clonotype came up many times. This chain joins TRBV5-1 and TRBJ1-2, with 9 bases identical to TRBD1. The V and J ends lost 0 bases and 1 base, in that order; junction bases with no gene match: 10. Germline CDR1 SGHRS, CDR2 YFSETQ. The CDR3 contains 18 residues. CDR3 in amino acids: CASSLEGQGRRFNYGYTF. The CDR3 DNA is TGCGCCAGCAGCTTGGAAGGACAGGGGCGACGCTTTAACTATGGCTACACCTTC.

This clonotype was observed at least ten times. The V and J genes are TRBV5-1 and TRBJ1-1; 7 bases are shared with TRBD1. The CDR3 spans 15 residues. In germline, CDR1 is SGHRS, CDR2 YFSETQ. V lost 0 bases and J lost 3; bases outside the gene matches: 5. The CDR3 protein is CASSLGQGLYTEAFF. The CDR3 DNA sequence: TGCGCCAGCAGCTTGGGACAGGGATTATACACTGAAGCTTTCTTT.

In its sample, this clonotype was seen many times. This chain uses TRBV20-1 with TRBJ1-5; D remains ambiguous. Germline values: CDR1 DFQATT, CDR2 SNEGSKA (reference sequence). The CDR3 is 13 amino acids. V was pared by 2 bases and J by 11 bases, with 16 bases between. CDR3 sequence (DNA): TGCAGTGCTAGACCATATCCGGGTCGGTCCCAGCATTTT. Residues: CSARPYPGRSQHF.

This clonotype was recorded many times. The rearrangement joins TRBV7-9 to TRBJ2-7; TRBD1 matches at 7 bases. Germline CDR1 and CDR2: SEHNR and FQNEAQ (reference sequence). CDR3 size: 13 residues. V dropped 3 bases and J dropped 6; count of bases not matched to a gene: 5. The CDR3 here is CASSFTGTVEQYF. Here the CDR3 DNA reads TGTGCCAGCAGCTTCACCGGGACAGTCGAGCAGTACTTC.

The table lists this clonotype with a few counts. The CDR3 DNA sequence: TGCAGTGCTAGAGGGAAGGACAGGGCCCATCTTTACGAGCAGTACTTC. This codes for CSARGKDRAHLYEQYF. This chain joins TRBV20-1 and TRBJ2-7; 8 positions match TRBD1. The V gene's germline CDR1 is DFQATT and CDR2 SNEGSKA (reference sequence). V shed 1 base and J 4 bases; nucleotides not matched to a gene: 12. The CDR3 is 16 amino acids.

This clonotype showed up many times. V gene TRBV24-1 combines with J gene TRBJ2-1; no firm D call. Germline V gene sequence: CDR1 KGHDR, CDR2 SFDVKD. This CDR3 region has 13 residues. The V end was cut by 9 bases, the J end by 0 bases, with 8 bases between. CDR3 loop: CATPDLSYNEQFF. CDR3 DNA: TGTGCCACCCCGGACCTCTCCTACAATGAGCAGTTCTTC.

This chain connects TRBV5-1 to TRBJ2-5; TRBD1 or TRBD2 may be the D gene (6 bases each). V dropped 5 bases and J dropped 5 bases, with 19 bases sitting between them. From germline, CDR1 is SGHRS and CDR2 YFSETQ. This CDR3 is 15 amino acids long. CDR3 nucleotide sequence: TGCGCCAGCAGTTCTTATGACTGGGGGGCGGAGACCCAGTACTTC. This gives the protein CASSSYDWGAETQYF. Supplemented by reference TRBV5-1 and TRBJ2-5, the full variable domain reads KAGVTQTPRYLIKTRGQQVTLSCSPISGHRSVSWYQQTPGQGLQFLFEYFSETQRNKGNFPGRFSGRQFSNSRSEMNVSTLELGDSALYLCASSSYDWGAETQYFGPGTRLLVL.

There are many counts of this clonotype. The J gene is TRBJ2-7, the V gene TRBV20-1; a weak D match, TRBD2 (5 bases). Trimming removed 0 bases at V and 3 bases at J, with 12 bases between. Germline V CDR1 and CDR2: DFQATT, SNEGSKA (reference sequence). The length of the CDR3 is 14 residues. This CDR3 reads CSARDREASYEQYF. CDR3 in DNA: TGCAGTGCTAGAGATCGGGAAGCGAGCTACGAGCAGTACTTC.

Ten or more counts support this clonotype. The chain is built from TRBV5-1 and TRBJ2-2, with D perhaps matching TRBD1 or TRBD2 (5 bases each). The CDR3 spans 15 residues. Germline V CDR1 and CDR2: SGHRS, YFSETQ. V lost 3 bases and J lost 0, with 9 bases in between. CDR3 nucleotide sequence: TGCGCCAGCAGCTCGGGACCGTCGAACACCGGGGAGCTGTTTTTT. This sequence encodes CASSSGPSNTGELFF. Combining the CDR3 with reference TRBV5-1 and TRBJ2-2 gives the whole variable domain KAGVTQTPRYLIKTRGQQVTLSCSPISGHRSVSWYQQTPGQGLQFLFEYFSETQRNKGNFPGRFSGRQFSNSRSEMNVSTLELGDSALYLCASSSGPSNTGELFFGEGSRLTVL.

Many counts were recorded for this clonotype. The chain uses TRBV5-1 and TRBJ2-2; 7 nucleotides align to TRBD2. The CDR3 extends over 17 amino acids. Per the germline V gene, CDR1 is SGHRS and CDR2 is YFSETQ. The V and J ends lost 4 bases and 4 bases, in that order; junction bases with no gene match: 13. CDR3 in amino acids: CASSIYGLAEGTGELFF. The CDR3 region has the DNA TGCGCCAGCAGCATCTACGGTCTAGCGGAGGGCACCGGGGAGCTGTTTTTT.

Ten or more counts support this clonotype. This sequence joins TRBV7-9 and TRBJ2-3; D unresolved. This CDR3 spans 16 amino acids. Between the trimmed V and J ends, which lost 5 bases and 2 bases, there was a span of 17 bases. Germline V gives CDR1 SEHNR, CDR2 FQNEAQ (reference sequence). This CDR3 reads CASSGRGVQPTDTQYF. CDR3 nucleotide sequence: TGTGCCAGCAGCGGTAGAGGTGTCCAACCCACAGATACGCAGTATTTT.

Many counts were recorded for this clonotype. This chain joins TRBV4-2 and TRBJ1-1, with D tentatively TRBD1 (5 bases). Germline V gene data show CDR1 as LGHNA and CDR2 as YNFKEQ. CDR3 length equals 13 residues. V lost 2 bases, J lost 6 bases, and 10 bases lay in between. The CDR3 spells CASSQSQGPEAFF. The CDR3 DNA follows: TGTGCCAGCAGCCAATCTCAGGGACCTGAAGCTTTCTTT.